Following are 21 T cell receptor beta chains from one sample sequenced in a study of CD8 T cells in ankylosing spondylitis. Via MiXCR, TCRdb re-called the 5' RACE reads, giving one row per CDR3 protein. The sample includes around 130,000 distinct CDR3 sequences, roughly an eighth of them seen just once. The sample was blood, either unsorted or a sorted T cell fraction (not recorded which). These receptors originate from a female donor with ankylosing spondylitis or in good health (not recorded which).

Only a few counts were recorded for this clonotype. The rearrangement joins TRBV7-2 to TRBJ2-2; 9 bases agree with TRBD1. V lost 6 bases to trimming and J lost 1 base; unmatched junction nucleotides: 3. The CDR3 has 15 residues. CDR1 and CDR2 from the germline V gene are SGHTA and FQGNSA. The CDR3 coding sequence is TGTGCCAGCAGGAGGGACAGGGTGAACACCGGGGAGCTGTTTTTT. Its protein product is CASRRDRVNTGELFF.

This clonotype was recorded many times. This chain connects TRBV7-9 to TRBJ2-2, with 8 positions matching TRBD2. The CDR3 covers 14 residues. V lost 8 bases, J lost 3 bases, and 5 bases stayed unmatched. CDR1 and CDR2 from the germline V gene are SEHNR and FQNEAQ (reference sequence). The CDR3 bases are TGTGCCAGCGTCGCGCGGGGGGACACCGGGGAGCTGTTTTTT. Encoded protein: CASVARGDTGELFF.

This chain joins TRBV12-3 or TRBV12-4 and TRBJ2-7, with TRBD2 as a possible D gene (6 bases). The ends were cut back, 3 bases at V and 3 bases at J, with 12 bases in the middle. The length of the CDR3 is 14 residues. CDR3 DNA: TGTGCCAGCAGTTTTACCGGGGGTGTCTACGAGCAGTACTTC. This translates into CASSFTGGVYEQYF.

This CDR3 reads CASSQVGVTYGYTF. The CDR3 DNA sequence: TGTGCCAGCAGCCAAGTCGGGGTTACCTATGGCTACACCTTC. V is TRBV3-1 and J is TRBJ1-2; D gene uncertain. CDR1 is LGHDT, CDR2 YNNKEL, per germline (reference sequence). The ends were cut back, 1 base at V and 4 bases at J, with 10 bases in the middle. There are 14 residues in the CDR3.

This clonotype has just a few counts. The genes are TRBV2 and TRBJ2-1, with D tentatively TRBD2 (6 bases). Germline CDR1 SNHLY, CDR2 FYNNEI. The CDR3 consists of 13 residues. The V gene lost 2 bases and the J gene lost 6 bases, with 8 bases spanning the gap. CDR3 in DNA: TGTGCCAGCAGTGAACTAGCGATCAATGAGCAGTTCTTC. The encoded protein is CASSELAINEQFF.

CDR3 region: CSVASGANVLTF. CDR3 sequence (DNA): TGCAGCGTTGCCTCTGGGGCCAACGTCCTGACTTTC. The rearrangement links TRBV29-1 to TRBJ2-6; D call uncertain. V lost 4 bases to trimming and J lost 0 bases, with 1 base between them. The CDR3 covers 12 residues. Germline CDR1 reads SQVTM; CDR2 reads ANQGSEA.

The chain employs TRBV20-1 and TRBJ2-2; tentative D call: TRBD1 (6 bases). V was trimmed by 0 bases and J by 4 bases, leaving 15 bases between them. The CDR3 has 16 residues. Germline values: CDR1 DFQATT, CDR2 SNEGSKA (reference sequence). The CDR3 DNA reads TGCAGTGCTAGAGATCAGGGCAGGGGTCCCACCGGGGAGCTGTTTTTT. Its translation: CSARDQGRGPTGELFF.

This clonotype occurred a few times. The gene calls are TRBV20-1 and TRBJ2-2; TRBD1 is a possible D gene (6 bases). V was clipped by 0 bases and J by 7 bases, with 6 bases between them. Germline CDR1 reads DFQATT; CDR2 reads SNEGSKA (reference sequence). The CDR3 is 12 amino acids. CDR3 DNA sequence: TGCAGTGCTAGAGAAGGGGGCGGGGAGCTGTTTTTT. Translated: CSAREGGGELFF.

The J gene is TRBJ2-3, the V gene TRBV4-2; TRBD2 might be the D (5 bases). Germline assignment: CDR1 LGHNA and CDR2 YNFKEQ. With 0 bases removed from V and 4 bases from J, the gap between germline ends came to 17 bases. There are 17 residues in the CDR3. The CDR3 loop reads CASSQEDRELRADTQYF. As DNA, the CDR3 is TGTGCCAGCAGCCAAGAAGATCGGGAACTTAGAGCAGATACGCAGTATTTT.

This clonotype was seen at least ten times. This rearrangement joins TRBV5-6 to TRBJ2-1; no definite D call. CDR3 size: 15 residues. V lost 2 bases and J lost 11, with 20 bases in between. The germline V gene has CDR1 SGHDT and CDR2 YYEEEE. The CDR3 DNA reads TGTGCCAGCAGCTTTGTTGAGTGGGGAAGCAAAAAGCAGTTCTTC. Its protein product is CASSFVEWGSKKQFF.

This clonotype was seen only a few times. The gene calls are TRBV11-3 and TRBJ2-3; no reliable D call. Germline CDR1 reads SGHNT; CDR2 reads YENEEA. The length of the CDR3 is 13 residues. Trimming shortened V by 0 bases and J by 4 bases, and 5 bases separated the two germline ends. CDR3 amino acids: CASSLDRADTQYF. CDR3 DNA: TGTGCCAGCAGCTTAGATCGGGCAGATACGCAGTATTTT.

The J gene is TRBJ2-2, the V gene TRBV11-2; TRBD2 matches at 8 bases. CDR1 is SGHAT and CDR2 is FQNNGV in the germline V gene. The CDR3 spans 15 residues. V gave up 1 base and J gave up 4 bases; unmatched junction bases: 2. CDR3 DNA sequence: TGTGCCAGCAGCTTAGTCGGGGGGGCCACCGGGGAGCTGTTTTTT. It translates to CASSLVGGATGELFF.

CDR3 sequence (DNA): TGTGCCAGCAGTTACTCGTGGGGGACACGGGACTATGGCTACACCTTC. It specifies CASSYSWGTRDYGYTF. The chain joins TRBV6-5 to TRBJ1-2; D might be TRBD1 (6 bases). This CDR3 region has 16 residues. CDR1 is MNHEY and CDR2 is SVGAGI in the germline V gene. V lost 0 bases and J 3 bases, leaving 14 bases between the germline ends.

CDR3 residues: CSVDSDTSSYNEQFF. CDR3 nucleotides: TGCAGCGTTGATTCGGATACGAGCTCCTACAATGAGCAGTTCTTC. The chain joins TRBV29-1 to TRBJ2-1; D gene ambiguous. Per the germline V gene, CDR1 is SQVTM and CDR2 is ANQGSEA. V gave up 3 bases and J gave up 0 bases, with 12 bases separating them. The CDR3 runs 15 residues.

This clonotype was counted between two and nine times. The V gene is TRBV12-3 or TRBV12-4, the J gene TRBJ1-1; D possibly corresponds to TRBD1 (6 bases). This CDR3 has 14 amino acids. Deletions cut 1 base from V and 10 bases from J, with 16 bases between. The CDR3: CASSLEGTRVGAFF. The CDR3 DNA follows: TGTGCCAGCAGTTTAGAGGGGACACGGGTGGGAGCTTTCTTT.

V is TRBV6-1 and J is TRBJ1-6, with D unclear. Germline V gene data show CDR1 as MNHNS and CDR2 as SASEGT. CDR3 size: 12 residues. The V end lost 6 bases, the J end lost 9 bases, and 9 bases lay between the germline ends. For the CDR3, the DNA is TGTGCCAGCAGAGTCAAGGGTTCACCCCTCCACTTT. Its translation is CASRVKGSPLHF.

Ten or more counts support this clonotype. The J gene is TRBJ1-1, the V gene TRBV6-2 or TRBV6-3, with D tentatively TRBD1 (5 bases). CDR1 is MNHEY and CDR2 is SVGEGT in the germline V gene. Trimming removed 1 base at V and 5 bases at J, with 17 bases between. The CDR3 runs 16 residues. The CDR3 is CASSYYSDIRETEAFF. The CDR3 DNA reads TGTGCCAGCAGTTACTATTCGGACATAAGGGAAACTGAAGCTTTCTTT.

This rearrangement joins TRBV12-3 or TRBV12-4 to TRBJ1-5; D unclear. V was clipped by 7 bases and J by 6 bases, with 10 bases between them. The CDR3 is made up of 12 amino acids. CDR3 sequence reads: CASTQQPQPQHF. CDR3 in DNA: TGTGCCAGCACCCAACAGCCTCAGCCCCAGCATTTT.

This clonotype was counted many times. The chain recombines TRBV5-5 with TRBJ1-2; D gene unclear. Germline-derived CDR1 and CDR2 are SGHKS and YYEKEE (reference sequence). The V and J ends lost 1 base and 2 bases respectively, with 9 bases between them. CDR3 length: 14 residues. Here the CDR3 DNA reads TGTGCCAGCAGCTTGCGCACCAGCAACTATGGCTACACCTTC. Translation: CASSLRTSNYGYTF. The full variable domain, its missing parts supplied by reference TRBV5-5 and TRBJ1-2, is DAGVTQSPTHLIKTRGQQVTLRCSPISGHKSVSWYQQVLGQGPQFIFQYYEKEERGRGNFPDRFSARQFPNYSSELNVNALLLGDSALYLCASSLRTSNYGYTFGSGTRLTVV.

This clonotype came up many times. The genes are TRBV12-3 or TRBV12-4 and TRBJ2-3, with 11 nucleotides matching TRBD2. The CDR3 length is 20 residues. Unmatched junction bases numbered 19, after V lost 6 bases and J lost 2 bases. CDR3 sequence reads: CASSRIAGTSGTSDTDTQYF. CDR3 sequence (DNA): TGTGCCAGCAGCCGAATAGCCGGGACTAGCGGAACCAGTGACACAGATACGCAGTATTTT.

The chain combines TRBV29-1 with TRBJ2-2; 9 nucleotides match TRBD2. CDR3 length: 14 amino acids. Germline trimming cut 0 bases from V and 5 bases from J; bases unmatched to any gene: 1. Germline CDR1 is SQVTM and CDR2 is ANQGSEA. The CDR3 sequence: CSVEDSGRTGELFF. CDR3 bases: TGCAGCGTTGAAGATAGCGGGAGAACCGGGGAGCTGTTTTTT.